This is a list of T cell receptor beta chains from one sample in a study of T-cell memory formation after mild COVID-19. TCRdb recomputed calls from the 5' RACE reads with MiXCR, one row per CDR3 protein. The sample contains hundreds of thousands of distinct CDR3 sequences, around 30% of which appear only once. The specimen sequenced was PBMCs or a T cell subset sorted from them (not recorded which). The receptors derive from an adult woman who had mild COVID-19 (a few samples of this study predate the infection). Cell type and time point are not known. The CDR3 runs from the conserved cysteine through the conserved F or W. A D gene is named only where the DNA matches it firmly. The size field is filled for only some rows; it gives once, few, many or a size class.

. | TRBJ2-3 | . | TRBV7-9 | TGTGCCAGCAGCTCCAATGTGACCGTTTTGAGCACAGATACGCAGTATTTT | CASSSNVTVLSTDTQYF
TRBD1 | TRBJ2-7 | . | TRBV12-3/TRBV12-4 | TGTGCCAGCAGCGGGACAGGGTCACTCGGGGGCGAGCAGTACTTC | CASSGTGSLGGEQYF
. | TRBJ2-7 | few | TRBV20-1 | TGCAGTGCTAGAGAAGGGTTCACCTACGAGCAGTACTTC | CSAREGFTYEQYF
. | TRBJ2-7 | few | TRBV7-2 | TGTGCCAGCAGCTTAATCGGGGGAAGGGAGCAGTACTTC | CASSLIGGREQYF
. | TRBJ2-1 | few | TRBV6-2/TRBV6-3 | TGTGCCAGCAGTTACGAGTTCAGCTCCTACAATGAGCAGTTCTTC | CASSYEFSSYNEQFF
. | TRBJ1-2 | . | TRBV9 | TGTGCCAGCAGCGCCTCCGGACAGACAGGTCCGGATGGCTATGGCTACACCTTC | CASSASGQTGPDGYGYTF
. | TRBJ2-3 | many | TRBV9 | TGTGCCAGCAGCGTAGGTCCGGGAGTGGGCACAGATACGCAGTATTTT | CASSVGPGVGTDTQYF
TRBD2 | TRBJ2-3 | few | TRBV10-3 | TGTGCCATCGGGGTCGGGGGGGCGTCCACAGATACGCAGTATTTT | CAIGVGGASTDTQYF
. | TRBJ1-1 | . | TRBV5-1 | TGCGCCAGCAGCTTGGACGTAGTACCTGGAGCTTTCTTT | CASSLDVVPGAFF
TRBD1 | TRBJ1-2 | . | TRBV5-1 | TGCGCCAGCAGCTTGACAGGGGAAGAGGGCTACACCTTC | CASSLTGEEGYTF
. | TRBJ1-4 | . | TRBV4-2 | TGTGCCAGCAGCCAAGATGCAGCGCTAGGGGAAAAACTGTTTTTT | CASSQDAALGEKLFF
. | TRBJ2-1 | . | TRBV2 | TGTGCCAGCAGAGAACTTGACAATGAGCAGTTCTTC | CASRELDNEQFF
TRBD2 | TRBJ2-1 | . | TRBV11-2 | TGTGCCAGCAGCTCACTAGCGGACAGCTCCTACAATGAGCAGTTCTTC | CASSSLADSSYNEQFF
. | TRBJ1-1 | . | TRBV20-1 | TGCAGTGCTAGAGACCTGCGGGACGTATCGATCACAGGTTTT | CSARDLRDVSITGF
. | TRBJ1-2 | . | TRBV7-9 | TGTGCCAGCAGCTTAAACTCGGGTTACGATGGCTACACCTTC | CASSLNSGYDGYTF
TRBD1 | TRBJ2-7 | few | TRBV7-9 | TGTGCCAGCAGCTTAGCGACAGGGGTACACGGCGAGCAGTACTTC | CASSLATGVHGEQYF
TRBD2 | TRBJ2-1 | few | TRBV15 | TGTGCCACCAGCAGAGATTATAGCGGGACCCACAATGAGCAGTTCTTC | CATSRDYSGTHNEQFF
. | TRBJ2-1 | once | TRBV6-1 | TGTGCCGCCGAGGGTATGGTTGAGCAGTTCTTC | CAAEGMVEQFF
. | TRBJ1-2 | . | TRBV29-1 | TGCAGCGTTGGGGGGGGCCACGATGGCTACACCTTC | CSVGGGHDGYTF
. | TRBJ2-7 | . | TRBV5-1 | TGCGCCAGCAGCTTGGGGATCGGAGCCTACGAGCAGTACTTC | CASSLGIGAYEQYF
. | TRBJ1-4 | few | TRBV4-2 | TGTGCCAGCAGCCAAGAGACAGCAAATTATGCAACTAATGAAAAACTGTTTTTT | CASSQETANYATNEKLFF
TRBD2 | TRBJ2-1 | . | TRBV7-9 | TGTGCCAGCAGCTTAGATCAGGGCGGGGGACCCTACAATGAGCAGTTCTTC | CASSLDQGGGPYNEQFF